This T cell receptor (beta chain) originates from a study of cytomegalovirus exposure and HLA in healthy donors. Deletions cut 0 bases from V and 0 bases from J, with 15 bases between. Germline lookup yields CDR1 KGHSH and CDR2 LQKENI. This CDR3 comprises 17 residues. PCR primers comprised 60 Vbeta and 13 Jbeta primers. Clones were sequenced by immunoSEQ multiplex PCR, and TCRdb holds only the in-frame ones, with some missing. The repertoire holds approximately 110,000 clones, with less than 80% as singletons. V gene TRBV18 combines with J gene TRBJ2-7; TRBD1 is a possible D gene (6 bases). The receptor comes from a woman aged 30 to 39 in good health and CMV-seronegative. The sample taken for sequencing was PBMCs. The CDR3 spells CASSPPTGHIFSYEQYF. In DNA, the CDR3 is TGTGCCAGCTCACCACCGACGGGACATATTTTCTCCTACGAGCAGTACTTC. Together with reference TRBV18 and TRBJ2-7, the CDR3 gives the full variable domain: NAGVMQNPRHLVRRRGQEARLRCSPMKGHSHVYWYRQLPEEGLKFMVYLQKENIIDESGMPKERFSAEFPKEGPSILRIQQVVRGDSAAYFCASSPPTGHIFSYEQYFGPGTRLTVT.